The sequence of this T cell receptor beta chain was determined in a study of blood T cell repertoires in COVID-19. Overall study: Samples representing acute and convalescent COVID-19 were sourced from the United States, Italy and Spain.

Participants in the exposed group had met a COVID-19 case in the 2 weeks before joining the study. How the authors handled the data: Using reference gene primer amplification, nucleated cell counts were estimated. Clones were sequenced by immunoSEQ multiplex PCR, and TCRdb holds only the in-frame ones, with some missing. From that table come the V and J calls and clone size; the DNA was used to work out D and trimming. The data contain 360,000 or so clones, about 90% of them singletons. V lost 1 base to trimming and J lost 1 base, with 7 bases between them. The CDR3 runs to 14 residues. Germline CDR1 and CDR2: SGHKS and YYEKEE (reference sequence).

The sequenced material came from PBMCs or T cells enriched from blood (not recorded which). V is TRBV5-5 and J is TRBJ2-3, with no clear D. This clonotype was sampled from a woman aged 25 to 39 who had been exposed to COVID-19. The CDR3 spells CASSLLGGTDTQYF. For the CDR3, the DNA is TGTGCCAGCAGCTTGCTGGGCGGCACAGATACGCAGTATTTT.